The T cell receptor beta chain under discussion was sequenced for a study of T cell changes during pregnancy in multiple sclerosis. Produced via immunoSEQ multiplex PCR; TCRdb's table is partial and in-frame only. The repertoire consists of approximately 63,000 clones, with around 91% occurring once and the leading ten covering 2.2%. Trimming shortened V by 6 bases and J by 5 bases, and 17 bases separated the two germline ends. CDR1 is MNHNS and CDR2 is SASEGT in the germline V gene. The CDR3 length is 14 residues. The receptor comes from a female donor in good health, enrolled as a control in a pregnancy study. Sample: peripheral blood, taken in the third trimester of pregnancy. The chain is built from TRBV6-1 and TRBJ2-7, with D maybe TRBD1 (6 bases). The CDR3: CASRARGGINEQYF. CDR3 sequence (DNA): TGTGCCAGCAGGGCGCGAGGGGGAATTAACGAGCAGTACTTC.